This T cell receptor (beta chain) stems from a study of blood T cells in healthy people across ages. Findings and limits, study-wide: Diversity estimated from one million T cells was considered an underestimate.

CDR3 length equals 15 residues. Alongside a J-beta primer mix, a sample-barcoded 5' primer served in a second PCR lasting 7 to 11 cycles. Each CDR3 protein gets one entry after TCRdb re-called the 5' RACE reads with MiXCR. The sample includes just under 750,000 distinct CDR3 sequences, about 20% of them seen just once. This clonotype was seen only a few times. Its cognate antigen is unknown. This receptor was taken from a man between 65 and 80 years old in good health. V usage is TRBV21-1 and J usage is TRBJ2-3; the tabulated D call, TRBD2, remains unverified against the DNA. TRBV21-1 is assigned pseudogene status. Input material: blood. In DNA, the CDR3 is TGTGCCAGCAGCAAAGGGACTAGCGGCACAGATACGCAGTATTTT. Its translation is CASSKGTSGTDTQYF.